Included here is one T cell receptor beta chain sequence, with context. What it recognizes is unknown. The repertoire was sequenced with immunoSEQ multiplex PCR; TCRdb's copy has only in-frame clones and lacks some. The table shows 5,500 to 9,000 clones, with 72% occurring only once. The data belong to a study of T cell repertoires in ileal Crohn's disease. Study-level information: The MI sample came from the proximal margin of the surgical specimen. Study observations and caveats: Compared with non-smokers, active smokers at surgery showed more clonal expansions. Clonality above 26.8% at surgery always came with endoscopic recurrence.

CDR3 length: 14 residues. CDR1 is SGHRS and CDR2 is YFSETQ in the germline V gene. V lost 4 bases and J lost 5, with 15 bases in between. Documented time point: proximal margin of the surgical specimen (macroscopically non-inflamed). Sequencing was carried out using ileal tissue. This rearrangement joins TRBV5-1 to TRBJ1-1; a possible D gene is TRBD1 (6 bases). This receptor was identified in an adult with Crohn's disease. The DNA for the CDR3 is TGCGCCAGCAGCGCGGCAGGGGATCGGACTGAAGCTTTCTTT. Protein: CASSAAGDRTEAFF.